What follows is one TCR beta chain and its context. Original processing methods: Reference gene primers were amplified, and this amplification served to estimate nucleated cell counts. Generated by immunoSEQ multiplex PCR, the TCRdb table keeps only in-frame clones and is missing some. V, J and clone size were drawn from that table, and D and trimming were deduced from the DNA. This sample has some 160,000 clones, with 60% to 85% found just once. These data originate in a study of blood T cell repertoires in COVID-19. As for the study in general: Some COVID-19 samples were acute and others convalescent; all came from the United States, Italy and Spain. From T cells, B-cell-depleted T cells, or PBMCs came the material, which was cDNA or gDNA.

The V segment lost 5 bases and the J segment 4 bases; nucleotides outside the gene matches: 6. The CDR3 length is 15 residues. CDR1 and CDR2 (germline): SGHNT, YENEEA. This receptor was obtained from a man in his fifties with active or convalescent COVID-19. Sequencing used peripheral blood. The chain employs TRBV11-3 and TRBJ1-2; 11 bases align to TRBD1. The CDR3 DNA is TGTGCCAGCAGCCCTAGGGACAGGGGGAGCTATGGCTACACCTTC. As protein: CASSPRDRGSYGYTF.